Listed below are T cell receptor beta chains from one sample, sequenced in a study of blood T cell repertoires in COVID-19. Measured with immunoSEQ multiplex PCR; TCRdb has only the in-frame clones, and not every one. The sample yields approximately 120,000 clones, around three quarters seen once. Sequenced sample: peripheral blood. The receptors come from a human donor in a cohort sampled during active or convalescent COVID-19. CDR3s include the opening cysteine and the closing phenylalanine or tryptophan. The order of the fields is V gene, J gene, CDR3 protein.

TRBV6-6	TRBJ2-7	CASSRQGDYEQYF
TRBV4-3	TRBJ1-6	CASSQASGTGGSPLHF
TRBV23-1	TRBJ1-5	CASSQRAVNQPQHF
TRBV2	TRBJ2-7	CASRATGVTSYEQYF
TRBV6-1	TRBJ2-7	CASSEWGQGTYEQYF
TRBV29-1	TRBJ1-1	CSVGDRGEAFF
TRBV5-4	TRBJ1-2	CASSLTGGDGYTF
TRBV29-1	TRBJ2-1	CSVPSEGLVLGRNEQFF
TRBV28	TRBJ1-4	CASSSTGNGATNEKLFF
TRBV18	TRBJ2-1	CASSPPDGFFGGRSGEQFF